This T cell receptor beta chain came from a study of cytomegalovirus exposure and HLA in healthy donors. Study summary: The roughly 120 million unique TCR beta sequences, from about 190 million T cells, were found by an earlier analysis.

The CDR3 loop spans 15 amino acids. The ends were cut back, 2 bases at V and 6 bases at J, with 16 bases in the middle. Germline CDR1 is SGHRS and CDR2 is YFSETQ. The PCR ran on 60 Vbeta and 13 Jbeta primers. The assay was immunoSEQ multiplex PCR, and TCRdb's table has in-frame clones only and misses some. The table shows fewer than 200,000 clones, with roughly three quarters occurring only once. The source is a man aged 35 to 55 in good health and CMV-seropositive. V and J are TRBV5-1 and TRBJ2-3; no reliable D call. The sample comprised PBMCs. The CDR3 nucleotides are TGCGCCAGCAGCTTTTGGCGGTCAACGACGGATACGCAGTATTTT. It codes for CASSFWRSTTDTQYF.